Below are 11 T cell receptor beta chains sequenced from a single sample in a study of cytomegalovirus exposure and HLA in healthy donors. PCR involved 60 Vbeta and 13 Jbeta primers. The protocol was immunoSEQ multiplex PCR, while the TCRdb copy is restricted to in-frame clones and leaves out a portion. The sample shows about 110,000 clones, 60% to 75% of them seen only once. The sequenced material came from PBMCs. All receptors derive from a man aged 25 to 40 in good health and CMV-seronegative.

The V gene is TRBV7-9, the J gene TRBJ2-5, with 13 bases aligning to TRBD2. The V and J ends lost 5 bases and 5 bases, in that order; junction bases with no gene match: 8. CDR1 and CDR2 (germline): SEHNR, FQNEAQ (reference sequence). The CDR3 has 16 amino acids. In nucleotides, the CDR3 is TGTGCCAGCAGCCCCGGACTAGCGGGAGCATCGGAGACCCAGTACTTC. This translates into CASSPGLAGASETQYF.

This clone has more than one count but fewer than ten. J is TRBJ1-6 and V is TRBV7-9; no reliable D call. The germline V gene has CDR1 SEHNR and CDR2 FQNEAQ (reference sequence). Trimming left V 4 bases short and J 9 bases short, with 7 bases between. The length of the CDR3 is 12 residues. In DNA, the CDR3 is TGTGCCAGCAGCTCAGCCTCTTCACCCCTCCACTTT. Translating it yields CASSSASSPLHF.

The V gene is TRBV6-1, the J gene TRBJ2-1; possibly TRBD1 for D (5 bases). Trimming cost V 7 bases and J 1 base, with 11 bases left between them. The germline V gene has CDR1 MNHNS and CDR2 SASEGT. This CDR3 has 14 amino acids. CDR3 residues: CASNRGGSYNEQFF. The CDR3 DNA sequence: TGTGCCAGCAATAGGGGTGGATCCTACAATGAGCAGTTCTTC.

This clone was seen a handful of times. The rearrangement uses TRBV5-1 and TRBJ2-3; D is perhaps TRBD2 (5 bases). CDR1 and CDR2 from the germline V gene are SGHRS and YFSETQ. CDR3 length: 15 residues. Deletions cut 4 bases from V and 0 bases from J, with 12 bases between. The CDR3 reads CASSRGIPSTDTQYF. Here the CDR3 DNA reads TGCGCCAGCAGCCGAGGGATACCTAGCACAGATACGCAGTATTTT. Complete variable domain (other parts from reference TRBV5-1 and TRBJ2-3): KAGVTQTPRYLIKTRGQQVTLSCSPISGHRSVSWYQQTPGQGLQFLFEYFSETQRNKGNFPGRFSGRQFSNSRSEMNVSTLELGDSALYLCASSRGIPSTDTQYFGPGTRLTVL.

In this sample, this clone turned up once. The J gene is TRBJ2-7, the V gene TRBV7-7, with 10 bases aligning to TRBD1. Germline CDR1 and CDR2: SSHAT and FNYEAQ (reference sequence). V gave up 5 bases and J gave up 7 bases; unmatched junction bases: 14. The CDR3 contains 16 residues. The CDR3 region has the DNA TGTGCCAGCAGCCCCACCCTGGACAGGGGGGTTAGAGAGCAGTACTTC. This codes for CASSPTLDRGVREQYF.

The V call is TRBV7-9, the J call TRBJ2-7; 12 bases agree with TRBD1. The CDR3 covers 15 residues. V gave up 6 bases and J gave up 6 bases; unmatched junction bases: 9. CDR1 is SEHNR, CDR2 FQNEAQ, per germline (reference sequence). The CDR3 loop is CASSSPGQGASEQYF. Written as DNA, the CDR3 is TGTGCCAGCAGTTCTCCGGGACAGGGGGCGTCCGAGCAGTACTTC.

CDR3: CASSSLAGGGYNEQFF. The CDR3 DNA sequence: TGTGCCAGCAGTTCCCTAGCGGGAGGGGGCTACAATGAGCAGTTCTTC. The chain is built from TRBV27 and TRBJ2-1; TRBD2 matches 12 bases. This CDR3 is 16 amino acids long. The trim removed 4 bases at V and 3 bases at J, leaving 4 bases unmatched. Germline V gene lookup returns CDR1 MNHEY and CDR2 SMNVEV (reference sequence).

This chain connects TRBV6-4 to TRBJ1-2, with 7 bases aligning to TRBD1. V was clipped by 4 bases and J by 0 bases; unmatched bases: 2. Per germline, CDR1 MRHNA and CDR2 SNTAGT. This CDR3 has 14 amino acids. The CDR3 loop is CASSATGTNYGYTF. CDR3 bases: TGTGCCAGCAGTGCGACAGGGACTAACTATGGCTACACCTTC.

This clone was seen just once. The V and J genes are TRBV4-2 and TRBJ2-5, with 7 bases that match TRBD2. The end of the DNA fits TRBJ2-7 better, so the J call may be wrong. Per germline, CDR1 LGHNA and CDR2 YNFKEQ. The CDR3 is 16 amino acids. CDR3 sequence (DNA): TGTGCCAGCAGCCAAATCACGGGGGGTTCATCCTACGAGCAGTACTTC. It is translated as CASSQITGGSSYEQYF.

The genes are TRBV6-5 and TRBJ1-5; the match to TRBD1 covers 10 bases. Germline assignment: CDR1 MNHEY and CDR2 SVGAGI. The CDR3 consists of 14 residues. V dropped 8 bases and J dropped 9; count of bases not matched to a gene: 10. Here the CDR3 reads CASGQSRDRGPQHF. DNA for the CDR3: TGTGCCAGCGGTCAGTCCCGGGACAGGGGGCCCCAGCATTTT.

J is TRBJ1-5 and V is TRBV9, with D tentatively TRBD1 (6 bases). The CDR3 is made up of 16 amino acids. Germline assignment: CDR1 SGDLS and CDR2 YYNGEE. V dropped 3 bases and J dropped 4 bases, with 17 bases sitting between them. The CDR3 sequence is CASSANGQTGNQPQHF. In DNA form, the CDR3 reads TGTGCCAGCAGCGCTAACGGACAGACAGGTAATCAGCCCCAGCATTTT.